The sample holds many counts of the clone carrying this TCR beta chain. Its antigen is unidentified. TCRdb re-derived calls from the reads in MiXCR, one entry per CDR3 protein. The sample contains a few hundred thousand distinct CDR3 sequences, about 39% of which appear only once. This CDR3 contains 12 residues. Trimming removed 6 bases from V and 1 base from J, with 6 bases in between. This specimen belongs to a study of T cell repertoires in cytomegalovirus infection. Background on the study: Evidence of both CMV infection and a matching HLA type came from public TCR beta signatures.

V and J are TRBV12-3 or TRBV12-4 and TRBJ1-1; D is uncertain. The receptor was derived from a human donor in good health (CMV status not recorded). Some clones in this sample may be carry-over from other donors' samples. The sample in question was cultured PBMCs, obtained from culture after CMV antigen stimulation. DNA for the CDR3: TGTGCCAGCAGCCTTACGAACACTGAAGCTTTCTTT. The encoded protein is CASSLTNTEAFF.